The 14 T cell receptor beta chains below were found in one sample sequenced in a study of vaccination effects on CD4 cells after COVID-19. The ViraFEST assay expanded antigen-specific CD4+ T cells with viral peptide pools before sequencing. Investigators separated out CD4+ T cells once 10 days of culture had passed. Participants were given two doses of BNT162b2 or mRNA-1273 vaccine. This table comes from immunoSEQ multiplex PCR, and its TCRdb copy is limited to in-frame clones, with some not included. The sample yields under 35,000 clones, over 55% seen once. Antigens of these TCRs are unknown. The material was CD4+ T cells from PBMCs cultured with SARS-CoV-2 spike peptides, obtained after COVID-19 vaccination. The receptors come from a human donor who received a COVID-19 vaccine.

J is TRBJ2-3 and V is TRBV5-1; the D gene is possibly TRBD2 (6 bases). This CDR3 has 15 amino acids. In germline, CDR1 is SGHRS, CDR2 YFSETQ. Deletions cut 0 bases from V and 0 bases from J, with 8 bases between. The CDR3: CASSLAGTSTDTQYF. CDR3 coding DNA: TGCGCCAGCAGCTTGGCCGGGACTAGCACAGATACGCAGTATTTT.

For this clone: Other DNA sequences in the sample encode the same CDR3. This chain links TRBV18 with TRBJ2-2; unclear D gene. Trimming pared 1 base from V and 7 bases from J, leaving 4 bases between. The CDR3 has 12 amino acids. Germline V gene lookup returns CDR1 KGHSH and CDR2 LQKENI. The CDR3 region is CASSPRGGELFF. In DNA form, the CDR3 reads TGTGCCAGCTCACCACGTGGCGGGGAGCTGTTTTTT.

The V gene is TRBV4-1, the J gene TRBJ2-5; the match to TRBD2 covers 11 bases. The V gene end was trimmed by 5 bases and the J gene end by 5 bases; junction bases not matched to a gene: 10. The V gene's germline CDR1 is MGHRA and CDR2 YSYEKL. CDR3 length: 16 amino acids. In DNA, the CDR3 is TGCGCCAGCAGCAACTTAGCGGGGGGGCCTTTCGAGACCCAGTACTTC. Encoded protein: CASSNLAGGPFETQYF.

The gene calls are TRBV5-6 and TRBJ1-3; D uncertain. The CDR3 contains 14 residues. Germline V lookup: CDR1 SGHDT, CDR2 YYEEEE. V lost 2 bases to trimming and J lost 0 bases, with 6 bases between them. The CDR3 coding sequence is TGTGCCAGCAGCTTAGCGAGCTCTGGAAACACCATATATTTT. Its protein product is CASSLASSGNTIYF.

The V call is TRBV5-1, the J call TRBJ2-4; TRBD1 might be the D (5 bases). The germline V and J ends were trimmed by 0 bases and 2 bases, with 9 bases remaining between them. The germline V gene encodes CDR1 SGHRS and CDR2 YFSETQ. This CDR3 has 15 residues. For the CDR3, the DNA is TGCGCCAGCAGCTTGGGGGCAGGGACCAAAAACATTCAGTACTTC. Translation: CASSLGAGTKNIQYF.

The J gene is TRBJ1-5, the V gene TRBV21-1. TRBV21-1 is a pseudogene locus. The CDR3 has 18 amino acids. The CDR3 sequence: CASSKKAGDEVGNQPQHF. DNA for the CDR3: TGTGCCAGCAGCAAAAAGGCCGGGGACGAAGTTGGCAATCAGCCCCAGCATTTT.

This chain uses TRBV5-1 with TRBJ2-5, with 14 bases matching TRBD2. The V gene end was trimmed by 2 bases and the J gene end by 1 base; junction bases not matched to a gene: 1. The CDR3 spans 16 residues. The germline V gene encodes CDR1 SGHRS and CDR2 YFSETQ. This CDR3 is CASSFGLAGGQETQYF. CDR3 DNA sequence: TGCGCCAGCAGCTTCGGACTAGCGGGGGGCCAAGAGACCCAGTACTTC.

The chain's CDR3 is CASSLAGLPPDTQYF. The CDR3 region has the DNA TGCGCCAGCAGCTTGGCCGGGCTACCCCCGGATACGCAGTATTTT. V gene TRBV5-1 combines with J gene TRBJ2-3, with D unresolved. The V gene lost 0 bases and the J gene lost 6 bases, with 14 bases spanning the gap. The CDR3 contains 15 residues. Per germline, CDR1 SGHRS and CDR2 YFSETQ. Looking up the rest from reference TRBV5-1 and TRBJ2-3 gives the full variable domain: KAGVTQTPRYLIKTRGQQVTLSCSPISGHRSVSWYQQTPGQGLQFLFEYFSETQRNKGNFPGRFSGRQFSNSRSEMNVSTLELGDSALYLCASSLAGLPPDTQYFGPGTRLTVL.

The V and J genes are TRBV7-8 and TRBJ1-2; D is unclear. V lost 5 bases and J 3 bases, leaving 16 bases between the germline ends. The germline V gene has CDR1 SGHVS and CDR2 FQNEAQ. This CDR3 comprises 15 residues. The CDR3 sequence: CASSTEVRGYYGYTF. The CDR3 DNA reads as TGTGCCAGCAGCACAGAGGTCCGGGGATACTATGGCTACACCTTC.

The chain is built from TRBV18 and TRBJ1-1, with D hard to call. The V and J ends lost 1 base and 4 bases respectively, with 10 bases between them. The CDR3 is made up of 14 amino acids. Germline CDR1 KGHSH, CDR2 LQKENI. For the CDR3, the DNA is TGTGCCAGCTCACCACAGGCTAAGCCCACTGAAGCTTTCTTT. Its protein product is CASSPQAKPTEAFF.

This clone is a singleton in its sample. The chain combines TRBV5-6 with TRBJ2-7, with 7 bases fitting TRBD2. Germline V gives CDR1 SGHDT, CDR2 YYEEEE. The CDR3 totals 12 residues. Unmatched junction bases numbered 5, after V lost 4 bases and J lost 7 bases. CDR3 loop: CASSLGGWEQYF. CDR3 nucleotide sequence: TGTGCCAGCAGCCTGGGGGGGTGGGAGCAGTACTTC.

The rearrangement links TRBV29-1 to TRBJ2-7, with unresolved D. This CDR3 is 12 amino acids long. Trimming took off 4 bases at V and 5 bases at J, with 12 bases between the two ends. Germline CDR1 SQVTM, CDR2 ANQGSEA. CDR3 sequence (DNA): TGCAGCGTTGTTGCGGCTGGGGACGAGCAGTACTTC. This encodes CSVVAAGDEQYF.

The genes are TRBV19 and TRBJ2-7; weak D call: TRBD2 (6 bases). Looked up from germline, CDR1 is LNHDA and CDR2 is SQIVND (reference sequence). This CDR3 region has 14 residues. Trimming stripped 7 bases from V and 0 bases from J, with 13 bases between. The chain's CDR3 is CASNTGVFSYEQYF. CDR3 bases: TGTGCCAGTAATACGGGGGTGTTCTCCTACGAGCAGTACTTC.

The chain recombines TRBV6-2 or TRBV6-3 with TRBJ2-7; no clear D. The CDR3 sequence is 13 residues long. CDR1 is MNHEY and CDR2 is SVGEGT in the germline V gene. Trimming removed 6 bases at V and 7 bases at J, with 16 bases between. The DNA of the CDR3 is TGTGCCAGCAGCCACCCCCCCATCTGGGAGCAGTACTTC. Translated: CASSHPPIWEQYF.